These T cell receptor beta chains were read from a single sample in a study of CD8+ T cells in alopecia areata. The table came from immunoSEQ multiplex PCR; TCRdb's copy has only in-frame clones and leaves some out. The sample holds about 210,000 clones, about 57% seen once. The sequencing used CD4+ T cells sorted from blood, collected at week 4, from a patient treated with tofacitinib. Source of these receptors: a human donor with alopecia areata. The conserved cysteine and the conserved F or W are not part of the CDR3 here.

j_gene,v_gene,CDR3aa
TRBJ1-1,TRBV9,ASSVQGDSTEAF
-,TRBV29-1,SVEQASGGYEQY
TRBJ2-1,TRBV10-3,AISRTNNNEQF
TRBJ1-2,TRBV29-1,SVAGARVGYT
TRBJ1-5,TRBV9,ASSASPDEPQH
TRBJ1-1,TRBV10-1,ASSENRGTEAF
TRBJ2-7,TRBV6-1,ASREGSEQY
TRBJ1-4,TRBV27,ATGTGTRGRVKLF
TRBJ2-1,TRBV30,AWSVTAPRFYNEQF
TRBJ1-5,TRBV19,ASSLTGGTRDDQPQH
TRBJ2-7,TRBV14,ASGKGQVLYEQY